This TCR beta chain was recovered during a study of blood T cell repertoires in COVID-19. Cohort placement rested on clinical history that participants reported themselves. About this clone itself: Its ends do not fully match the called genes, so a read error is possible.

Original analysis: The authors estimated nucleated cell counts from reference gene primer amplification. The method was immunoSEQ multiplex PCR; TCRdb's version includes in-frame clones alone and lacks a portion of them. That table is the source of V, J and clone size, and D and trimming were worked out from the DNA. The sample includes a few hundred thousand clones, approximately 90% seen only once; the top ten take about 1.2%. The specimen was PBMCs or T cells enriched from blood (not recorded which). This receptor was taken from a human donor in a cohort exposed to, infected with or recovered from COVID-19 (not recorded which). The donor label of this sample is uncertain.

The CDR3 reads CASSQEAAGGTDTQYF. As DNA, the CDR3 is TGTGCCAGCAGCCAAGAAGCGGCAGGGGGCACGGATACGCAGTATTTT. The chain carries TRBV4-2 and TRBJ2-3; 8 nucleotides agree with TRBD1. This CDR3 has 16 amino acids. Germline CDR1 LGHNA, CDR2 YNFKEQ.